A single sample gave rise to the 25 T cell receptor beta chains below, sequenced in a study of T cells in localized non-small cell lung cancer. The table came from immunoSEQ multiplex PCR; TCRdb's copy has only in-frame clones and leaves some out. The repertoire has 55,000 to 65,000 clones, roughly nine tenths of them found once; the top ten carry just under 20%. Sequencing was performed on peripheral blood, taken before any cancer treatment. The receptors were sampled from a man aged 35 to 69 with stage I lung adenocarcinoma.

The chain links TRBV27 to TRBJ2-7; TRBD1 aligns across 8 bases. This CDR3 is built from 13 residues. Per germline, CDR1 MNHEY and CDR2 SMNVEV (reference sequence). V gave up 6 bases and J gave up 0 bases; unmatched junction bases: 1. CDR3 DNA sequence: TGTGCCAGCAGCGACAGGGGCTCCTACGAGCAGTACTTC. This encodes CASSDRGSYEQYF.

The rearrangement links TRBV5-6 to TRBJ2-7; possibly TRBD2 for D (6 bases). This CDR3 region has 14 residues. Trimming took off 4 bases at V and 6 bases at J, with 17 bases between the two ends. The germline V gene encodes CDR1 SGHDT and CDR2 YYEEEE. The CDR3 DNA reads as TGTGCCAGCAGCGCGGTGGGGGGTCTTACCGAGCAGTACTTC. Translated: CASSAVGGLTEQYF.

The chain has TRBV11-3 and TRBJ2-1, with D tentatively TRBD1 or TRBD2 (6 bases each). The CDR3 runs 14 residues. Germline CDR1 is SGHNT and CDR2 is YENEEA. Trimming stripped 5 bases from V and 5 bases from J, with 13 bases between. The CDR3 sequence: CASSNSRGHNEQFF. In nucleotides, the CDR3 is TGTGCCAGCAGCAATTCCCGGGGGCACAATGAGCAGTTCTTC.

J is TRBJ1-2 and V is TRBV7-9, with D possibly being TRBD1 (5 bases). Germline V gene lookup returns CDR1 SEHNR and CDR2 FQNEAQ (reference sequence). Trimming took 5 bases from V and 4 from J, leaving 14 bases between them. This CDR3 is 14 amino acids long. CDR3 protein: CASSPGTEGYGYTF. DNA for the CDR3: TGTGCCAGCAGCCCCGGGACGGAGGGCTATGGCTACACCTTC.

V is TRBV9 and J is TRBJ1-1; a weak D match, TRBD1 (5 bases). Trimming shortened V by 0 bases and J by 2 bases, and 11 bases separated the two germline ends. The CDR3 is 15 residues long. Germline-derived CDR1 and CDR2 are SGDLS and YYNGEE. The CDR3 spells CASSVVTGANTEAFF. The CDR3 DNA follows: TGTGCCAGCAGCGTAGTAACAGGAGCCAACACTGAAGCTTTCTTT.

The rearrangement joins TRBV11-1 to TRBJ1-1; 9 bases match TRBD1. This CDR3 has 11 residues. Trimming removed 5 bases from V and 10 bases from J; junction bases left unmatched: 2. Germline V gene sequence: CDR1 SGHAT, CDR2 FQDESV (reference sequence). CDR3 amino acids: CASSRGQGAFF. As DNA, the CDR3 is TGTGCCAGCAGCCGGGGACAGGGAGCTTTCTTT. The variable domain in full, with the rest retrieved from reference TRBV11-1 and TRBJ1-1, is EAEVAQSPRYKITEKSQAVAFWCDPISGHATLYWYRQILGQGPELLVQFQDESVVDDSQLPKDRFSAERLKGVDSTLKIQPAELGDSAMYLCASSRGQGAFFGQGTRLTVV.

The rearrangement uses TRBV30 and TRBJ2-7; 9 bases are shared with TRBD2. CDR1 and CDR2 (germline): GTSNPN, SVGIG (reference sequence). The CDR3 totals 13 residues. V shed 3 bases and J 6 bases; nucleotides not matched to a gene: 6. The CDR3 DNA reads as TGTGCCTGGAGCCCCGGGACTAGCCTCGAGCAGTACTTC. As protein: CAWSPGTSLEQYF.

This chain links TRBV5-1 with TRBJ2-6, with 14 bases fitting TRBD2. This CDR3 region has 18 residues. J gave up 4 bases and V 4 bases, and 7 bases lay outside the gene matches. Germline CDR1 SGHRS, CDR2 YFSETQ. CDR3 in DNA: TGCGCCAGCAGCGTGGGACTAGCGGGAGTAAGAGGGGCCAACGTCCTGACTTTC. As protein: CASSVGLAGVRGANVLTF.

The chain joins TRBV27 to TRBJ2-7; 10 bases align to TRBD2. The J segment lost 1 base and the V segment lost 6 bases, leaving 6 bases of the junction unmatched. CDR1 is MNHEY and CDR2 is SMNVEV in the germline V gene (reference sequence). The CDR3 is 15 amino acids. CDR3 loop: CASRKLAGRSYEQYF. The CDR3 nucleotides read TGTGCCAGCAGGAAACTAGCGGGACGGTCCTACGAGCAGTACTTC.

This clone was detected only a few times. The V gene is TRBV7-8, the J gene TRBJ1-3; no clear D. The CDR3 sequence is 16 residues long. V gave up 1 base and J gave up 2 bases, with 12 bases separating them. Germline V lookup: CDR1 SGHVS, CDR2 FQNEAQ. The chain's CDR3 is CASSLVAAFPGNTIYF. The CDR3 coding sequence is TGTGCCAGCAGCTTAGTCGCGGCCTTCCCTGGAAACACCATATATTTT.

The chain links TRBV4-3 to TRBJ2-4; 7 bases match TRBD2. V dropped 0 bases and J dropped 9; count of bases not matched to a gene: 8. Germline CDR1 and CDR2: LGHNA and YSLEER. The CDR3 is 15 amino acids. This CDR3 is CASSQDRAGAAIQYF. The CDR3 DNA is TGCGCCAGCAGCCAAGATCGGGCGGGAGCCGCCATTCAGTACTTC.

On this clone itself: Other nucleotide sequences from this sample produce the same CDR3. The V gene is TRBV30, the J gene TRBJ1-3, with 7 bases fitting TRBD1. Germline CDR1 GTSNPN, CDR2 SVGIG (reference sequence). The CDR3 is 14 residues long. V shed 0 bases, J shed 4 bases, and the junction held 3 bases outside the gene matches. The CDR3 DNA reads as TGTGCCTGGAGTGTAGGGGGCGCGGGAAACACCATATATTTT. The encoded protein is CAWSVGGAGNTIYF.

The chain couples TRBV2 to TRBJ2-7, with D tentatively TRBD1 (6 bases). Per the germline V gene, CDR1 is SNHLY and CDR2 is FYNNEI. The CDR3 runs 13 residues. Between the trimmed V and J ends, which lost 5 bases and 7 bases, there was a span of 15 bases. Here the CDR3 reads CASSSDSGLEQYF. DNA of the CDR3: TGTGCCAGCAGTTCGGACAGCGGCCTGGAGCAGTACTTC. The full variable domain, in which reference TRBV2 and TRBJ2-7 provide the parts outside the CDR3, is EPEVTQTPSHQVTQMGQEVILRCVPISNHLYFYWYRQILGQKVEFLVSFYNNEISEKSEIFDDQFSVERPDGSNFTLKIRSTKLEDSAMYFCASSSDSGLEQYFGPGTRLTVT.

V is TRBV19 and J is TRBJ1-4, with a weak D call TRBD1 (5 bases). From germline, CDR1 is LNHDA and CDR2 SQIVND (reference sequence). The V end was cut by 5 bases, the J end by 7 bases, with 14 bases between. The CDR3 spans 14 residues. The CDR3 reads CASSPRAGREKLFF. The CDR3 DNA reads as TGTGCCAGTAGTCCTCGGGCAGGGCGTGAAAAACTGTTTTTT.

The chain links TRBV7-2 to TRBJ2-7; 7 positions match TRBD1. The germline gives CDR1 SGHTA, CDR2 FQGNSA. The ends lost 4 bases at V and 3 bases at J; junction bases unmatched: 6. The CDR3 consists of 14 residues. The CDR3 nucleotides are TGTGCCAGCAGCTACCAGACAGGGTACTACGAGCAGTACTTC. It is translated as CASSYQTGYYEQYF.

This clone occurred once. The chain employs TRBV18 and TRBJ2-5, with D perhaps matching TRBD1 (5 bases). Germline CDR1 and CDR2: KGHSH and LQKENI. The CDR3 runs 14 residues. V dropped 2 bases and J dropped 1 base, with 8 bases sitting between them. Written as DNA, the CDR3 is TGTGCCAGCTCACCAAGCAGGGTCCAAGAGACCCAGTACTTC. It translates to CASSPSRVQETQYF.

The CDR3 is CASSLDPPDRGPTDTQYF. CDR3 nucleotide sequence: TGTGCCAGCAGCTTAGATCCCCCCGACAGGGGGCCCACAGATACGCAGTATTTT. The chain couples TRBV7-2 to TRBJ2-3; 10 bases are shared with TRBD1. Germline V gene sequence: CDR1 SGHTA, CDR2 FQGNSA. With 1 base clipped from V and 2 bases from J, the junction kept 9 bases outside the gene matches. The CDR3 has 18 residues.

The J gene is TRBJ2-7, the V gene TRBV11-2; weak D call: TRBD1 (6 bases). Between the trimmed V and J ends, which lost 6 bases and 0 bases, there was a span of 15 bases. Germline CDR1 SGHAT, CDR2 FQNNGV. The CDR3 contains 15 residues. The CDR3 loop is CASRPPWGRSYEQYF. The CDR3 DNA reads TGTGCCAGCAGGCCCCCCTGGGGGCGCTCCTACGAGCAGTACTTC.

This rearrangement joins TRBV10-3 to TRBJ2-1; 8 bases map to TRBD2. Germline V gene data show CDR1 as ENHRY and CDR2 as SYGVKD. The CDR3 runs to 14 residues. Trimming cost V 5 bases and J 4 bases; bases outside gene matches: 4. The DNA for the CDR3 is TGTGCCATCAGTCCGCGGGAGGTGTACAATGAGCAGTTCTTC. It is translated as CAISPREVYNEQFF.

This chain joins TRBV27 and TRBJ2-7; D perhaps matches TRBD1 (6 bases). This CDR3 region has 17 residues. The V and J ends lost 7 bases and 0 bases respectively, with 22 bases between them. CDR1 and CDR2 from the germline V gene are MNHEY and SMNVEV (reference sequence). The CDR3 coding sequence is TGTGCCAGCATTTCGGTCCCTCCTCGGACAGACTCCTACGAGCAGTACTTC. Encoded protein: CASISVPPRTDSYEQYF.

This chain connects TRBV4-2 to TRBJ2-3, with 10 bases matching TRBD2. V gave up 0 bases and J gave up 6 bases; unmatched junction bases: 12. Germline CDR1 is LGHNA and CDR2 is YNFKEQ. This CDR3 has 18 residues. The CDR3 protein is CASSQERGASGRSDTQYF. The CDR3 DNA reads as TGTGCCAGCAGCCAAGAACGAGGGGCTAGCGGGAGATCGGATACGCAGTATTTT.

V usage is TRBV2 and J usage is TRBJ2-1, with 9 bases that match TRBD1. The CDR3 contains 14 residues. CDR1 and CDR2 (germline): SNHLY, FYNNEI. The trim removed 5 bases at V and 8 bases at J, leaving 7 bases unmatched. DNA for the CDR3: TGTGCCAGCAGTCCCGGGGACAGGGTCCATGAGCAGTTCTTC. As protein: CASSPGDRVHEQFF.

The chain carries TRBV6-1 and TRBJ1-5; 8 bases align to TRBD1. In germline, CDR1 is MNHNS, CDR2 SASEGT. V lost 6 bases to trimming and J lost 8 bases; unmatched junction nucleotides: 12. The CDR3 sequence is 15 residues long. The CDR3 here is CASREQGGGWKPQHF. In DNA form, the CDR3 reads TGTGCCAGCAGGGAACAGGGGGGTGGGTGGAAGCCCCAGCATTTT.

The chain has TRBV19 and TRBJ1-5; D uncertain. Germline V gene data show CDR1 as LNHDA and CDR2 as SQIVND (reference sequence). The CDR3 is 20 amino acids. The V end lost 7 bases, the J end lost 0 bases, and 28 bases lay between the germline ends. CDR3 coding DNA: TGTGCCAGTAACCCCACCCGGGCTTACCAGGAGGGTTATAGCAATCAGCCCCAGCATTTT. Its translation is CASNPTRAYQEGYSNQPQHF.

This clone was detected only a few times. This sequence joins TRBV30 and TRBJ2-3, with D hard to call. The CDR3 runs 11 residues. The V end lost 0 bases, the J end lost 8 bases, and 6 bases lay between the germline ends. Germline V gene lookup returns CDR1 GTSNPN and CDR2 SVGIG (reference sequence). The CDR3 DNA reads as TGTGCCTGGAGTGTACTCGGTACGCAGTATTTT. It yields the protein CAWSVLGTQYF.